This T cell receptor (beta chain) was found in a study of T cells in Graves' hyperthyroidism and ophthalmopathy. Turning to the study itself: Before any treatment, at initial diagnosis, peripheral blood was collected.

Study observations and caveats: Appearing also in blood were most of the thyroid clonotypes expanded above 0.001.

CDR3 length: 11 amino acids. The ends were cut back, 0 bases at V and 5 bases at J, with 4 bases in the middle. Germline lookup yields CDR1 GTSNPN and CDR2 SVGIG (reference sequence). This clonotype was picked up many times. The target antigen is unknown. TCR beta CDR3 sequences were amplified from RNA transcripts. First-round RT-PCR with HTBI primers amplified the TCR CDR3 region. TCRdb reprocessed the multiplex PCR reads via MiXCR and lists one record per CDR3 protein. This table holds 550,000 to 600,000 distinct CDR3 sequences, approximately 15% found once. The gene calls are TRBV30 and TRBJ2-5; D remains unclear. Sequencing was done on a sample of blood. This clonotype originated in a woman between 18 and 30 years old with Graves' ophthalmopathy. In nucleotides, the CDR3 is TGTGCCTGGAGTGTAATGGAGACCCAGTACTTC. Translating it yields CAWSVMETQYF.